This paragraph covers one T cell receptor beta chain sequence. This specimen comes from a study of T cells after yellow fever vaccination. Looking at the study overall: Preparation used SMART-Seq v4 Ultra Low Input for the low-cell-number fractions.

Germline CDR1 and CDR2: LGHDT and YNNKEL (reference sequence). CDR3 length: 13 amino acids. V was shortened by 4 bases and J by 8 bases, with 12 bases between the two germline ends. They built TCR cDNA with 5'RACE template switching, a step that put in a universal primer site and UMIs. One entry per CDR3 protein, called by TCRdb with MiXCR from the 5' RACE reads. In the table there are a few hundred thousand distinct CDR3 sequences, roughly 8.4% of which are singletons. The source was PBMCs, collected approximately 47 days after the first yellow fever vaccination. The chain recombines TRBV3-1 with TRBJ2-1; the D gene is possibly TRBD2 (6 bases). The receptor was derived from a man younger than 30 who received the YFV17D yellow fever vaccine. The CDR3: CASSLPGVDEQFF. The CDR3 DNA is TGTGCCAGCAGCCTCCCGGGGGTCGATGAGCAGTTCTTC.